The clone carrying this T cell receptor (beta chain) was recorded a few times. The antigen remains unidentified. Researchers ran the PCR with 60 Vbeta and 13 Jbeta primers. The method was immunoSEQ multiplex PCR; TCRdb's version includes in-frame clones alone and lacks a portion of them. The repertoire holds over 95,000 clones, with around 77% as singletons. These data originate in a study of cytomegalovirus exposure and HLA in healthy donors. The V gene's germline CDR1 is PRHDT and CDR2 FYEKMQ (reference sequence). CDR3 length: 16 amino acids. V dropped 5 bases and J dropped 6; count of bases not matched to a gene: 10. General study points: A list of approximately 160 TCR beta chains associated with cytomegalovirus was given. When analyzed later, a missense DCLRE1C variant was found to be linked to TCR beta V- and J-gene trimming. In a later analysis, a genetic analysis reported fewer productive-TCR N-insertions in an Asian-associated ancestry cluster than the cohort average. Most of the CMV-associated TCR beta chains (in a later analysis) appeared to be HLA-restricted.

This chain connects TRBV13 to TRBJ2-6, with 7 nucleotides matching TRBD1. Material: PBMCs. This receptor was taken from a man aged 35-49 years in good health and CMV-seropositive. Written as DNA, the CDR3 is TGTGCCAGCAGCCTTGGGACAGCCTCTCTGGCCAACGTCCTGACTTTC. This codes for CASSLGTASLANVLTF.